Listed here are 8 T cell receptor beta chains from one sample, sequenced in a study of T cell repertoires in cytomegalovirus infection. MiXCR was run by TCRdb on the reads, yielding one entry per CDR3 protein. The sample lists roughly 630,000 distinct CDR3 sequences, around 24% occurring once. Sequenced material: CD8+ T cells from PBMCs. Every receptor here comes from a human donor in good health (CMV status not recorded). Some clones in this sample may be carry-over from other donors' samples.

This clonotype was detected only a few times. The chain is built from TRBV20-1 and TRBJ2-3; D ambiguous. The CDR3 covers 11 residues. Trimming removed 1 base at V and 4 bases at J, with 3 bases between. The germline V gene has CDR1 DFQATT and CDR2 SNEGSKA (reference sequence). CDR3 residues: CSARVADTQYF. CDR3 DNA: TGCAGTGCTAGAGTTGCAGATACGCAGTATTTT.

This clonotype came up a few times. This rearrangement joins TRBV7-9 to TRBJ2-4, with D unresolved. Trimming took 2 bases from V and 7 from J, leaving 12 bases between them. In germline, CDR1 is SEHNR, CDR2 FQNEAQ (reference sequence). The CDR3 extends over 14 amino acids. Written as DNA, the CDR3 is TGTGCCAGCAGCTTAAGCCGTCCTATTAACATTCAGTACTTC. This translates into CASSLSRPINIQYF.

This clonotype was counted at least ten times. This chain connects TRBV7-9 to TRBJ1-2; D is unresolved. The CDR3 is made up of 14 amino acids. CDR1 is SEHNR, CDR2 FQNEAQ, per germline (reference sequence). Trimming removed 1 base at V and 2 bases at J, with 8 bases between. Written as DNA, the CDR3 is TGTGCCAGCAGCTTAGGCCACGGCAACTATGGCTACACCTTC. Translating it yields CASSLGHGNYGYTF.

This clonotype appeared many times. Germline and junction disagree at one end, which may indicate a read error. This CDR3 is CASSLRPPRDQPQHF. CDR3 nucleotides: TGTGCCAGCAGCTTACGCCCCCCAAGAGATCAACCCCAGCATTTT. This rearrangement joins TRBV7-8 to TRBJ1-5; D gene uncertain. CDR1 and CDR2 from the germline V gene are SGHVS and FQNEAQ. The CDR3 is 15 residues long.

J is TRBJ1-1 and V is TRBV4-1; 11 bases are a match to TRBD1. The trim removed 4 bases at V and 7 bases at J, leaving 5 bases unmatched. CDR3 length: 14 amino acids. CDR1 is MGHRA, CDR2 YSYEKL, per germline. CDR3 amino acids: CASSPGQGAFEAFF. As DNA, the CDR3 is TGCGCCAGCAGCCCCGGACAGGGGGCTTTTGAAGCTTTCTTT.

This sequence joins TRBV28 and TRBJ1-5; D remains ambiguous. Germline loops: CDR1 MDHEN, CDR2 SYDVKM. The CDR3 length is 15 residues. The germline V and J ends were trimmed by 4 bases and 2 bases, with 12 bases remaining between them. The CDR3 region has the DNA TGTGCCAGCAGTTGGATCGGGGAGGGCAATCAGCCCCAGCATTTT. The encoded protein is CASSWIGEGNQPQHF. Using reference TRBV28 and TRBJ1-5 for the parts outside the CDR3, the full variable domain is DVKVTQSSRYLVKRTGEKVFLECVQDMDHENMFWYRQDPGLGLRLIYFSYDVKMKEKGDIPEGYSVSREKKERFSLILESASTNQTSMYLCASSWIGEGNQPQHFGDGTRLSIL.

The chain joins TRBV12-3 or TRBV12-4 to TRBJ1-5, with D hard to call. Between the trimmed V and J ends, which lost 0 bases and 1 base, there was a span of 7 bases. This CDR3 is 15 amino acids long. CDR3 coding DNA: TGTGCCAGCAGTTTAGCCCCCCCCAGCAATCAGCCCCAGCATTTT. Protein sequence: CASSLAPPSNQPQHF.

This clonotype was recorded many times. This rearrangement joins TRBV19 to TRBJ2-1; D is ambiguous. V was cut by 4 bases and J by 1 base, with 11 bases left in between. CDR3 length: 15 residues. Per the germline V gene, CDR1 is LNHDA and CDR2 is SQIVND (reference sequence). CDR3: CASSTSDYSYNEQFF. For the CDR3, the DNA is TGTGCCAGTAGTACCTCCGATTATTCCTACAATGAGCAGTTCTTC.